This T cell receptor (beta chain) comes out of a study of CD8 T cells in Susac syndrome. Findings and limits, study-wide: The study recognized that its TCR sequencing and HLA analysis covered a relatively small number of individuals.

On this clonotype: What it recognizes is unknown.

The CDR3 contains 14 residues. The V gene lost 4 bases and the J gene lost 5 bases, with 15 bases spanning the gap. Sequencing of TCR beta covered CD8+ and CD4+ T cells obtained from blood. FACS was used to enrich TEMRA cells, whereas the CD8+ and CD4+ T cells were obtained by negative isolation. RNA, at 0.5 to 1 ug, was reverse transcribed with random hexamers. TCRdb reprocessed the immunoSEQ multiplex PCR reads via MiXCR and lists one record per CDR3 protein. The sample includes approximately 170,000 distinct CDR3 sequences, roughly 94% of them seen just once. The chain couples TRBV12-3 or TRBV12-4 to TRBJ2-7; D perhaps matches TRBD1 (6 bases). The source material was CD4+ T cells from PBMCs. This clonotype originated in a human donor in good health. CDR3 nucleotide sequence: TGTGCCAGCAGTTCCATTGGGGCAGGGGACGAGCAGTACTTC. This gives the protein CASSSIGAGDEQYF.